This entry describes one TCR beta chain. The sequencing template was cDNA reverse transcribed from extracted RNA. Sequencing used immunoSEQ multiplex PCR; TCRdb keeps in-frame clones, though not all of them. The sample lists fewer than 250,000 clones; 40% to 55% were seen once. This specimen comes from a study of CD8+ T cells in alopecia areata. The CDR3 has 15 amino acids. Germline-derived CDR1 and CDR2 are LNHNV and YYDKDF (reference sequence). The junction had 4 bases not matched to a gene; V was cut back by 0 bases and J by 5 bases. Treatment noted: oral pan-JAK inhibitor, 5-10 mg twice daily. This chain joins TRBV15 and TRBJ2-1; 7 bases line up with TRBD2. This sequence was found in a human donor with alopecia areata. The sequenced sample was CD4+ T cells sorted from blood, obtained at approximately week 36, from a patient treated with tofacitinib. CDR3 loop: CATSRDLAVNNEQFF. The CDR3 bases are TGTGCCACCAGCAGAGACCTAGCGGTGAACAATGAGCAGTTCTTC.